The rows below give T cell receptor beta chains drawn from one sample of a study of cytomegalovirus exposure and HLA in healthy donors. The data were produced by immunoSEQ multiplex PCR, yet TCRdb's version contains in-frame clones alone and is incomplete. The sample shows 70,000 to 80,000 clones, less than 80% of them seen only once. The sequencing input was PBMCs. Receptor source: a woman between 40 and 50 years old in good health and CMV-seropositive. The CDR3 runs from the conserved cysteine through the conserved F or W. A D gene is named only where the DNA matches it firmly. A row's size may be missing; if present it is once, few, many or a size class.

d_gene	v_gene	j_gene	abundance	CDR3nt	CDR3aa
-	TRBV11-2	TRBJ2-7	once	TGTGCCAGCAGCTTAGATATCCAGCGGGCGGGCGAGCAGTACTTC	CASSLDIQRAGEQYF
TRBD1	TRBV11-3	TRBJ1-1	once	TGTGCCAGCAGCCCGAGGACAGGGTCCATGAACACTGAAGCTTTCTTT	CASSPRTGSMNTEAFF
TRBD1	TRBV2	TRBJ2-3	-	TGTGCCAGCAGTGAAGCGGGACAGTACACAGATACGCAGTATTTT	CASSEAGQYTDTQYF
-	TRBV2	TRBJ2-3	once	TGTGCCAGCAGCCTCAGGGTCCTTACGGGTGCAGATACGCAGTATTTT	CASSLRVLTGADTQYF
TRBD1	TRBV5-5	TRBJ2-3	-	TGTGCCAGCAGCTTGGACTCCTCAGGGGGATTTGCAGATACGCAGTATTTT	CASSLDSSGGFADTQYF
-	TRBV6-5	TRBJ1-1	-	TGTGCCAGCAAGGGGCTCCCGAACACTGAAGCTTTCTTT	CASKGLPNTEAFF
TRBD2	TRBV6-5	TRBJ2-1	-	TGTGCCAGCAGGTTACGGGGGGGATACAATGAGCAGTTCTTC	CASRLRGGYNEQFF
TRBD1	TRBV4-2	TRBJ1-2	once	TGTGCCAGCAGCCAAGATCCCTGGACAGGGAACTATGGCTACACCTTC	CASSQDPWTGNYGYTF
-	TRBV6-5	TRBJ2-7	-	TGTTCCAACAAAAACGATGCCTACGAGCAGTACTTC	CSNKNDAYEQYF
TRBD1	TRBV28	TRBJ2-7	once	TGTGCCAGCAACAACAGGGGGCCCTACGAGCAGTACTTC	CASNNRGPYEQYF
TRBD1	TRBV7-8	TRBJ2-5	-	TGTGCCAGCAGCTCCTTCGGACAGGGTCGGGTAAGAGAGACCCAGTACTTC	CASSSFGQGRVRETQYF
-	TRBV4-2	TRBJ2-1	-	TGTGCCAGCAGCCAAGTTCTAGCTTCCTACAATGAGCAGTTCTTC	CASSQVLASYNEQFF
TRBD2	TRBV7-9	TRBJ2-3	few	TGTGCCAGCAGCTTACAGCGGGGGGGTTCAGATACGCAGTATTTT	CASSLQRGGSDTQYF
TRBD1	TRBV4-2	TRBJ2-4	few	TGTGCCAGCAGCCCACCGGGACAGGGAAACATTCAGTACTTC	CASSPPGQGNIQYF